The 32 T cell receptor beta chains below were found in one sample sequenced in a study of blood T cell repertoires in COVID-19. Data came from immunoSEQ multiplex PCR; TCRdb stores just in-frame clones and leaves some out. The table shows 350,000 to 450,000 clones, with 80% to 90% occurring only once. Source material: PBMCs or T cells enriched from blood (not recorded which). The receptors come from a man under 40 who had recovered from COVID-19.

This chain connects TRBV7-2 to TRBJ2-7; no clear D. V dropped 0 bases and J dropped 4 bases, with 10 bases sitting between them. The CDR3 has 14 residues. Germline CDR1 and CDR2: SGHTA and FQGNSA. CDR3 coding DNA: TGTGCCAGCAGCTTAGCGGGCAGATCTTACGAGCAGTACTTC. Translating gives CASSLAGRSYEQYF.

The rearrangement links TRBV2 to TRBJ2-7; D not resolved. V was pared by 7 bases and J by 7 bases, with 11 bases between. Looked up from germline, CDR1 is SNHLY and CDR2 is FYNNEI. The CDR3 sequence is 11 residues long. In nucleotides, the CDR3 is TGTGCCAGCACCCCTATGTCAGAGCAGTACTTC. As protein: CASTPMSEQYF.

V gene TRBV7-9 combines with J gene TRBJ2-7, with 9 bases lining up with TRBD2. Germline CDR1 reads SEHNR; CDR2 reads FQNEAQ (reference sequence). The CDR3 is made up of 16 amino acids. Trimming took 2 bases from V and 5 from J; bases not matched to a gene: 10. Written as DNA, the CDR3 is TGTGCCAGCAGCTTAAAAGGTTTAGCGGGAGTGCACGAGCAGTACTTC. This codes for CASSLKGLAGVHEQYF.

The chain links TRBV3-1 (or the pseudogene TRBV3-2) to TRBJ2-7; 11 positions match TRBD2. Trimming took 4 bases from V and 5 from J; bases not matched to a gene: 10. The germline V gene encodes CDR1 LGHDT and CDR2 YNNKEL (reference sequence). This CDR3 is built from 16 residues. CDR3 sequence reads: CASSPQNSGRANEQYF. CDR3 in DNA: TGTGCCAGCAGCCCGCAGAATAGCGGGAGGGCCAACGAGCAGTACTTC.

The chain carries TRBV28 and TRBJ2-1, with D unclear. Looked up from germline, CDR1 is MDHEN and CDR2 is SYDVKM. The CDR3 spans 12 residues. V gave up 4 bases and J gave up 8 bases, with 9 bases separating them. CDR3 amino acids: CASSWAPYEQFF. The CDR3 nucleotides read TGTGCCAGCAGTTGGGCTCCGTATGAGCAGTTCTTC.

J is TRBJ2-1 and V is TRBV3-1 (or the pseudogene TRBV3-2); maybe TRBD2 (5 bases). CDR3 size: 14 residues. Trimming took off 0 bases at V and 8 bases at J, with 11 bases between the two ends. Germline lookup yields CDR1 LGHDT and CDR2 YNNKEL (reference sequence). CDR3 nucleotides: TGTGCCAGCAGCCAAGATCAACTAGTCGATGAGCAGTTCTTC. As protein: CASSQDQLVDEQFF.

The chain carries TRBV7-9 and TRBJ1-2; D perhaps matches TRBD1 (6 bases). V dropped 1 base and J dropped 8 bases, with 11 bases sitting between them. This CDR3 is 13 amino acids long. CDR1 SEHNR and CDR2 FQNEAQ come from the germline V gene (reference sequence). The CDR3 loop is CASSLEDSPGYTF. DNA for the CDR3: TGTGCCAGCAGCTTAGAGGACAGCCCAGGCTACACCTTC.

In this sample, this clone turned up once. The chain uses TRBV19 and TRBJ1-1, with 7 positions matching TRBD1. Germline assignment: CDR1 LNHDA and CDR2 SQIVND (reference sequence). There are 14 residues in the CDR3. With 5 bases clipped from V and 0 bases from J, the junction kept 3 bases outside the gene matches. CDR3 amino acids: CASSLDRVNTEAFF. CDR3 nucleotide sequence: TGTGCCAGTAGTCTTGACAGGGTGAACACTGAAGCTTTCTTT.

The chain carries TRBV5-4 and TRBJ2-5, with D unclear. The CDR3 sequence is 12 residues long. Looked up from germline, CDR1 is SGHNT and CDR2 is YYREEE (reference sequence). Trimming took off 4 bases at V and 5 bases at J, with 9 bases between the two ends. The CDR3: CASSGVGETQYF. The CDR3 nucleotides read TGTGCCAGCAGCGGAGTCGGGGAGACCCAGTACTTC.

The chain recombines TRBV5-1 with TRBJ2-5; 9 nucleotides line up with TRBD1. The germline V gene encodes CDR1 SGHRS and CDR2 YFSETQ. The CDR3 runs 16 residues. With 4 bases clipped from V and 5 bases from J, the junction kept 12 bases outside the gene matches. The CDR3 sequence: CASSQEGQGIWETQYF. The CDR3 region has the DNA TGCGCCAGCAGCCAAGAGGGACAGGGAATCTGGGAGACCCAGTACTTC.

The gene calls are TRBV7-3 and TRBJ2-1, with 12 bases identical to TRBD2. V was pared by 5 bases and J by 6 bases, with 5 bases of the junction left unmatched. CDR3 length: 15 residues. Germline V lookup: CDR1 SGHTA, CDR2 FQGTGA. The CDR3 here is CASSQGLAGPNEQFF. CDR3 sequence (DNA): TGTGCCAGCAGCCAAGGACTAGCGGGGCCCAATGAGCAGTTCTTC.

The CDR3 DNA reads as TGTGCCAGCAGTCCGGGACAGGGCGTCTCTTCACCCCTCCACTTT. This gives the protein CASSPGQGVSSPLHF. The chain combines TRBV9 with TRBJ1-6; TRBD1 agrees at 9 bases. Germline V gene data show CDR1 as SGDLS and CDR2 as YYNGEE. This CDR3 comprises 15 residues. Losses at the gene ends were 5 bases for V and 9 bases for J; bases not matched to a gene: 9.

V and J are TRBV28 and TRBJ2-5; TRBD2 agrees at 13 bases. V gave up 5 bases and J gave up 2 bases; unmatched junction bases: 5. Germline CDR1 MDHEN, CDR2 SYDVKM. The CDR3 runs 16 residues. The CDR3 reads CASSPWTSGGQETQYF. CDR3 in DNA: TGTGCCAGCAGTCCCTGGACTAGCGGGGGTCAAGAGACCCAGTACTTC.

The chain has TRBV18 and TRBJ2-3; the D is unclear. This CDR3 contains 14 residues. Germline V gene sequence: CDR1 KGHSH, CDR2 LQKENI. Trimming left V 2 bases short and J 5 bases short, with 11 bases between. CDR3 DNA sequence: TGTGCCAGCTCACCAGGAGTAGGTGTAGATACGCAGTATTTT. Protein product: CASSPGVGVDTQYF. Looking up the rest from reference TRBV18 and TRBJ2-3 gives the full variable domain: NAGVMQNPRHLVRRRGQEARLRCSPMKGHSHVYWYRQLPEEGLKFMVYLQKENIIDESGMPKERFSAEFPKEGPSILRIQQVVRGDSAAYFCASSPGVGVDTQYFGPGTRLTVL.

This chain uses TRBV2 with TRBJ1-2; D gene ambiguous. CDR3 length equals 14 residues. V lost 2 bases, J lost 0 bases, and 7 bases lay in between. Germline CDR1 and CDR2: SNHLY and FYNNEI. The CDR3 spells CASSEQVANYGYTF. The CDR3 DNA follows: TGTGCCAGCAGTGAACAGGTGGCTAACTATGGCTACACCTTC.

About this clone itself: The identical CDR3 is also encoded by other nucleotide sequences in the sample. V and J are TRBV19 and TRBJ1-1; D is unresolved. The CDR3 sequence is 11 residues long. V was cut by 7 bases and J by 4 bases, with 7 bases left in between. Per the germline V gene, CDR1 is LNHDA and CDR2 is SQIVND (reference sequence). CDR3 DNA sequence: TGTGCCAGTACCAGAACCACTGAAGCTTTCTTT. Translated: CASTRTTEAFF.

The V gene is TRBV4-2, the J gene TRBJ1-1, with D maybe TRBD1 (6 bases). CDR3 length: 19 residues. CDR1 LGHNA and CDR2 YNFKEQ come from the germline V gene. Deletions cut 2 bases from V and 0 bases from J, with 22 bases between. Written as DNA, the CDR3 is TGTGCCAGCAGCCAACCCTGGGGTGTACAGGGCGGTATGAACACTGAAGCTTTCTTT. This gives the protein CASSQPWGVQGGMNTEAFF.

This chain connects TRBV18 to TRBJ1-1; no firm D call. Germline V gene lookup returns CDR1 KGHSH and CDR2 LQKENI. Between the trimmed V and J ends, which lost 0 bases and 4 bases, there was a span of 9 bases. The CDR3 sequence is 14 residues long. The CDR3 DNA reads TGTGCCAGCTCACCACCGGTAACGGTCACTGAAGCTTTCTTT. Protein: CASSPPVTVTEAFF.

The chain couples TRBV9 to TRBJ2-1; 8 positions match TRBD1. V shed 0 bases and J 3 bases; nucleotides not matched to a gene: 5. Germline CDR1 SGDLS, CDR2 YYNGEE. This CDR3 has 16 amino acids. CDR3 bases: TGTGCCAGCAGCGTAGACTTGGACAGGGACTACAATGAGCAGTTCTTC. As protein: CASSVDLDRDYNEQFF.

The chain carries TRBV7-9 and TRBJ2-5; D ambiguous. V lost 2 bases and J 1 base, leaving 11 bases between the germline ends. Germline CDR1 is SEHNR and CDR2 is FQNEAQ (reference sequence). CDR3 length: 15 amino acids. This chain's CDR3 is CASSLSWAVQETQYF. CDR3 sequence (DNA): TGTGCCAGCAGCTTAAGTTGGGCAGTCCAAGAGACCCAGTACTTC.

This rearrangement joins TRBV2 to TRBJ2-5, with TRBD2 matching over 7 bases. From germline, CDR1 is SNHLY and CDR2 FYNNEI. V lost 3 bases to trimming and J lost 2 bases; unmatched junction nucleotides: 3. The CDR3 totals 14 residues. The CDR3 region is CASSDGTIQETQYF. The CDR3 DNA reads TGTGCCAGCAGTGACGGGACTATACAAGAGACCCAGTACTTC. The whole variable domain, filled in from reference TRBV2 and TRBJ2-5, reads EPEVTQTPSHQVTQMGQEVILRCVPISNHLYFYWYRQILGQKVEFLVSFYNNEISEKSEIFDDQFSVERPDGSNFTLKIRSTKLEDSAMYFCASSDGTIQETQYFGPGTRLLVL.

The chain carries TRBV19 and TRBJ2-5; D ambiguous. This CDR3 comprises 11 residues. V gave up 3 bases and J gave up 5 bases, with 4 bases separating them. CDR1 LNHDA and CDR2 SQIVND come from the germline V gene (reference sequence). In nucleotides, the CDR3 is TGTGCCAGTAGTATTAGTGAGACCCAGTACTTC. It codes for CASSISETQYF.

The rearrangement uses TRBV7-2 and TRBJ2-7; TRBD1 aligns across 8 bases. This CDR3 comprises 15 residues. V trimming: 5 bases; J trimming: 4 bases; junction bases outside the gene matches: 10. In germline, CDR1 is SGHTA, CDR2 FQGNSA. CDR3 protein: CASSGRSGTGYEQYF. Written as DNA, the CDR3 is TGTGCCAGCAGCGGACGCTCCGGGACAGGTTACGAGCAGTACTTC.

The chain uses TRBV6-5 and TRBJ1-2; 8 bases line up with TRBD1. J lost 4 bases, V lost 5 bases, and 6 bases had no gene match. The CDR3 spans 14 residues. Looked up from germline, CDR1 is MNHEY and CDR2 is SVGAGI. CDR3 loop: CASSPDRGSYGYTF. CDR3 in DNA: TGTGCCAGCAGTCCTGACAGGGGATCCTATGGCTACACCTTC.

This clone was seen just once. The chain is built from TRBV7-8 and TRBJ2-7; tentative D call: TRBD1 (6 bases). The germline V and J ends were trimmed by 1 base and 0 bases, with 16 bases remaining between them. This CDR3 has 17 amino acids. Germline CDR1 and CDR2: SGHVS and FQNEAQ. CDR3 sequence: CASSLDFPDSGSYEQYF. The CDR3 nucleotides are TGTGCCAGCAGCTTAGATTTTCCGGACAGCGGCTCCTACGAGCAGTACTTC.

This clone was counted a few times. The chain is built from TRBV6-1 and TRBJ2-1, with 10 bases aligning to TRBD2. V lost 2 bases and J lost 6; bases outside the gene matches: 10. This CDR3 has 17 residues. Germline V lookup: CDR1 MNHNS, CDR2 SASEGT. This CDR3 reads CASSEYSSGSIRNEQFF. For the CDR3, the DNA is TGTGCCAGCAGTGAATATTCTAGCGGGAGTATCCGCAATGAGCAGTTCTTC.

The chain has TRBV4-1 and TRBJ2-1, with 10 bases identical to TRBD2. Trimming at V came to 8 bases and at J to 5 bases, leaving 9 bases not matched to a gene. This CDR3 region has 15 residues. Germline V CDR1 and CDR2: MGHRA, YSYEKL. The CDR3 DNA reads TGCGCCAGCCGCGGTACTAGCGGGATTAACAATGAGCAGTTCTTC. Translating it yields CASRGTSGINNEQFF.

This clone has just one count. The V call is TRBV6-5, the J call TRBJ1-2; D uncertain. The germline CDR1 and CDR2 sequences are MNHEY and SVGAGI. The V end was cut by 0 bases, the J end by 2 bases, with 7 bases between. The CDR3 totals 14 residues. This CDR3 reads CASSYSPQNYGYTF. The CDR3 coding sequence is TGTGCCAGCAGTTACTCGCCCCAGAACTATGGCTACACCTTC.

Here the CDR3 DNA reads TGTGCCAGCAGCGTAGGTGGCAGGGGGCTATTGGAGAACACTGAAGCTTTCTTT. Translated: CASSVGGRGLLENTEAFF. This chain links TRBV9 with TRBJ1-1, with TRBD1 identical over 8 bases. Trimming took 0 bases from V and 1 from J; bases not matched to a gene: 11. CDR1 is SGDLS and CDR2 is YYNGEE in the germline V gene. CDR3 size: 18 residues.

In this sample, this clone turned up once. V gene TRBV24-1 combines with J gene TRBJ2-7; TRBD2 is a possible D gene (6 bases). V lost 7 bases and J lost 2, with 11 bases in between. CDR1 KGHDR and CDR2 SFDVKD come from the germline V gene. The CDR3 is 13 residues long. Here the CDR3 reads CATSAGPAYEQYF. Written as DNA, the CDR3 is TGTGCCACCAGCGCGGGACCCGCCTACGAGCAGTACTTC.

The V call is TRBV18, the J call TRBJ1-5; the D is unclear. The CDR3 has 15 residues. Trimming removed 6 bases from V and 5 bases from J, with 17 bases in between. Germline V gene data show CDR1 as KGHSH and CDR2 as LQKENI. CDR3 sequence reads: CASSLTTDGDQPQHF. The CDR3 nucleotides read TGTGCCAGCTCCCTCACTACGGACGGGGATCAGCCCCAGCATTTT.

CDR3: CASSHSNDQGNTEAFF. In nucleotides, the CDR3 is TGCGCCAGCAGCCACTCGAACGATCAGGGGAACACTGAAGCTTTCTTT. The V gene is TRBV4-1, the J gene TRBJ1-1; TRBD1 might be the D (5 bases). The ends were cut back, 3 bases at V and 1 base at J, with 15 bases in the middle. The V gene's germline CDR1 is MGHRA and CDR2 YSYEKL. This CDR3 comprises 16 residues.